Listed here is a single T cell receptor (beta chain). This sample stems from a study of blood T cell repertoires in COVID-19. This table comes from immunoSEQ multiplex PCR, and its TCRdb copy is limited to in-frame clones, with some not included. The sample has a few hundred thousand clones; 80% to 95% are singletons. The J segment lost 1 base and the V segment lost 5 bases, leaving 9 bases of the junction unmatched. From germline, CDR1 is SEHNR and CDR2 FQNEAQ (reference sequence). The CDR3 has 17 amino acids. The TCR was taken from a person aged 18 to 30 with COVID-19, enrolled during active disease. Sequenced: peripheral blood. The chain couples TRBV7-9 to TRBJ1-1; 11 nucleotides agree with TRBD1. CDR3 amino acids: CASSSLGQGVRNTEAFF. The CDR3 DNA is TGTGCCAGCAGCAGTTTGGGACAGGGGGTTAGGAACACTGAAGCTTTCTTT.